Below, one T cell receptor (beta chain) is given with its context. Its specificity is not known. Excluded were patients having autoimmune disease history or systemic immunosuppression. This entry comes from a study of OX40 agonist ivuxolimab in advanced cancers. Findings of the study overall: More expanded clones were seen, on average, in CD8+ T cells than in CD4+. Individuals who were partial responders at 0.1-3.0 mg/kg had clonal expansion that ranked among the lowest.

Profiling relied on immunoSEQ multiplex PCR, and the TCRdb table lists in-frame clones only, not all of them. The data hold tens of thousands of clones, with over 80% observed a single time. Trimming removed 5 bases at V and 4 bases at J, with 14 bases between. The germline V gene has CDR1 MDHEN and CDR2 SYDVKM. The CDR3 is 14 amino acids. The origin of this receptor is an adult with an advanced solid tumor such as melanoma, head and neck, liver or kidney cancer. The genes are TRBV28 and TRBJ1-1; TRBD1 might be the D (5 bases). The sample in question was CD4+ or CD8+ T cells sorted from blood, obtained in a trial of the OX40 agonist ivuxolimab. In nucleotides, the CDR3 is TGTGCCAGCAGTGTGATTTCCGGGACCACTGAAGCTTTCTTT. It translates to CASSVISGTTEAFF.